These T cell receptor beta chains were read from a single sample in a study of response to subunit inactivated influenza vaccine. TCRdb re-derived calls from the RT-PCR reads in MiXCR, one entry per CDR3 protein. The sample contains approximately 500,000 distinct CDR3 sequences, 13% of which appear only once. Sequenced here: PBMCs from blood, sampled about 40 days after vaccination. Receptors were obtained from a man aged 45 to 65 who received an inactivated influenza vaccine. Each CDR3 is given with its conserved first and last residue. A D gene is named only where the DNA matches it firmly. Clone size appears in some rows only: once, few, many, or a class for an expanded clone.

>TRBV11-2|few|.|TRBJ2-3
TGTGCCAGCAGCTTAGTGGCAGGGGGGGTAGATACGCAGTATTTT
CASSLVAGGVDTQYF
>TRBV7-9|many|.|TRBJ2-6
TGTGCCAGCAGCTTAGTAGTGGGTGCTGGGGCCAACGTCCTGACTTTC
CASSLVVGAGANVLTF
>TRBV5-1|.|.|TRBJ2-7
TGCGCCAGCAGCTTGGACCCCCCCGGACAGACCTACGAGCAGTACTTC
CASSLDPPGQTYEQYF
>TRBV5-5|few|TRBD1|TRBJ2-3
TGTGCCAGCAGCTTAAGGCCGACAGGGCCAGATACGCAGTATTTT
CASSLRPTGPDTQYF
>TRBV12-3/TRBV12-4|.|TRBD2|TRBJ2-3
TGTGCCAGCAGTTCGACTAGCGGGAACGCAGATACGCAGTATTTT
CASSSTSGNADTQYF
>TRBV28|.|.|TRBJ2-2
TGTGCCAGCAGCCCAGGGTCGGCCTTTGAGAACACCGGGGAGCTGTTTTTT
CASSPGSAFENTGELFF
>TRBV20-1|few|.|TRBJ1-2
TGCAGTGCTAGAGATCAAAGTCGGGGCAGCTCCACCTTC
CSARDQSRGSSTF
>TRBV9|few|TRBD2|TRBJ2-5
TGTGCCAGCAGCGTAGCTCTAGCGGGAGTTATGGGTCAAGAGACCCAGTACTTC
CASSVALAGVMGQETQYF
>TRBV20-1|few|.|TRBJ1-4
TGCAGTCCCAAGGCGGGGGAAAAACTGTTTTTT
CSPKAGEKLFF
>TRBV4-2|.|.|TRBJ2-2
TGTGCCAGCAGCCAAGATCCCCAGACCACGAACACCGGGGAGCTGTTTTTT
CASSQDPQTTNTGELFF
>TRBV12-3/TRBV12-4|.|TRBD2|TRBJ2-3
TGTGCCAGCAGTTTACTACGCCCAGGCGGGAGGGCCCATAGTACGCAGTATTTT
CASSLLRPGGRAHSTQYF
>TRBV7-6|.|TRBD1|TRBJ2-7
TGTGCCAGCAGCTTAGGACAGGGAGTTGGAGTCGAGCAGTACTTC
CASSLGQGVGVEQYF
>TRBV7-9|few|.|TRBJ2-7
TGTGCCAGCAGTTGGATGGGAACCTACGAGCAGTACTTC
CASSWMGTYEQYF
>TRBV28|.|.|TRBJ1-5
TGTGCCAGCGACGGGGGGCATCAGCCCCAGCATTTT
CASDGGHQPQHF
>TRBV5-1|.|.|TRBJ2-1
TGCGCCAGCAGCCGGAATTTGGACAGCTCCTACAATGAGCGGTTCTTC
CASSRNLDSSYNERFF
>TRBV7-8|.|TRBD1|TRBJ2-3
TGTGCCAGCAGCTCAGAACAGGGGGCTTTGGTAGATACGCAGTATTTT
CASSSEQGALVDTQYF
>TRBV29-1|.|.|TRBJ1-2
TGCAGCGTTGCGGCAGGGAACTATGGCTACACCTTC
CSVAAGNYGYTF
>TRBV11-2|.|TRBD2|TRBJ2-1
TGTGCCAGCAGCCTCACCCCGATAGCGGGTCACACCTACAATGAGCAGTTCTTC
CASSLTPIAGHTYNEQFF
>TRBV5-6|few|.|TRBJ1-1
TGTGCCAGCAGCCGAGGGGAGGTCCGACAGACGAACCCTGAAGCTTTCTTT
CASSRGEVRQTNPEAFF
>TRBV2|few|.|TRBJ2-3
TGTGCCAGCGCCAGGGCGTCTTGGCCGCAGTATTTT
CASARASWPQYF
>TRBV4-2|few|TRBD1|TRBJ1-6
TGTGCCAGCAGCCAATACGAACAGGGGTATAATTCACCCCTCCACTTT
CASSQYEQGYNSPLHF
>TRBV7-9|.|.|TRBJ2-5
TGTGCCAGCAGCTTTAACGCGTACCAAGAGACCCAGTACTTC
CASSFNAYQETQYF
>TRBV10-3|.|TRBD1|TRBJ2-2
TGTGCCATCAGCTGGCGGGACAGGGGACACACCGGGGAGCTGTTTTTT
CAISWRDRGHTGELFF
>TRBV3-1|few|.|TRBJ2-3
TGTGCCAGCAGCCCTATCGGAGGGAGGCCATCAGATACGCAGTATTTT
CASSPIGGRPSDTQYF
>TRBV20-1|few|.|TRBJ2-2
TGCAGTGCTAGAGATGTGTACACCGGGGAGCTGTTTTTT
CSARDVYTGELFF
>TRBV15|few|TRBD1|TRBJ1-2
TGTGCCACCAGCAGAGATAGGGGACAGGCCGGGGGCGGCTACACCTTC
CATSRDRGQAGGGYTF
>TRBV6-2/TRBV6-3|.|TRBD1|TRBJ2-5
TGTGCCAGCACTCAGGCCGGACAGGCACATGAGCTTCTCCAGAAAACCGAGACCCAGTACTTC
CASTQAGQAHELLQKTETQYF
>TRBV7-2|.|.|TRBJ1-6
TGTGCCAGCAGCTATGACAGGCTCAGTAGCGATTCACCCCTCCACTTT
CASSYDRLSSDSPLHF
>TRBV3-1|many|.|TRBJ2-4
TGTGCCAGCAGCCCCGGGACCAAAAACATTCAGTACTTC
CASSPGTKNIQYF
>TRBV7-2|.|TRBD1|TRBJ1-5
TGTGCCAGCAGCTTGGACAGGGGGCCACGGGCCCAGCATTTT
CASSLDRGPRAQHF
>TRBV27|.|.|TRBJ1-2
TGTGCCAGCAGTCCGCGGACAGCTAACCTCTATGGCTACACCTTC
CASSPRTANLYGYTF
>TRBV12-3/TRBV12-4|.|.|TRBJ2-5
TGTGCCAGCAGTTTTTCCGGCCAGGTCTTATCCTCATGGGGGACCCAGTACTTC
CASSFSGQVLSSWGTQYF
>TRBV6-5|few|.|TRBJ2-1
TGTGCCAGCAGTTTACTCCACGGAGGGTATTCCTACAATGAGCAGTTCTTC
CASSLLHGGYSYNEQFF
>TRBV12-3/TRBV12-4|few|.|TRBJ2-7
TGCGCCAGCAGCCCGGACGGTACCTACGAGCAGTACTTC
CASSPDGTYEQYF
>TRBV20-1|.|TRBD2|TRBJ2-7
TGCTGTGCTGCCGGGACTAGCGGGAGGGAGAACCACGAGCAGTACTTC
CCAAGTSGRENHEQYF
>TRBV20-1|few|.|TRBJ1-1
TGCAGTGCTAGGAAGATCGGAGGGAACACTGAAGCTTTCTTT
CSARKIGGNTEAFF
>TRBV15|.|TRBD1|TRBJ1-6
TGTGCCACCAGCAGATTACAGGGGGAAGGCTCACCCCTCCACTTT
CATSRLQGEGSPLHF
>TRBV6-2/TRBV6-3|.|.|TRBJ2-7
TGTGCCAGCAGTTACGACCGCGCCCCCTACGAGCAGTACTTC
CASSYDRAPYEQYF
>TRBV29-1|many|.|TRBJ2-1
TGCAGCGTTGTGGGGGGCGAGCAGTTCTTC
CSVVGGEQFF
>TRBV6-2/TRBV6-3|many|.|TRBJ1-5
TGTGCCAGCAGTTACCGCGGAGGAGGAAATCAGCCCCAGCATTTT
CASSYRGGGNQPQHF
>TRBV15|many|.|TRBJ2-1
TGTGCCACCAGCAGAGTGATTACGGCCGATGGGAATGAGCAGTTCTTC
CATSRVITADGNEQFF
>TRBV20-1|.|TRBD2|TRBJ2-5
TGCTGTGCTAGAGATCTACTAGCGGGAGGGCGGGACTACCAAGAGACCCAGTACTTC
CCARDLLAGGRDYQETQYF